The entry below describes one T cell receptor beta chain. Its antigen remains unidentified. The data were taken from a study of cytomegalovirus exposure and HLA in healthy donors. Study-wide results and caveats: While the bulk of TCR sequences proved rare, some public TCRs turned up in many donors.

Measured with immunoSEQ multiplex PCR; TCRdb has only the in-frame clones, and not every one. The sample yields some 160,000 clones, just over 90% seen once. Sample: PBMCs. The clonotype originates from a man aged 18 to 29 in good health and CMV-seronegative.

The CDR3 protein is CASNPGTTGHYGYTF. In DNA form, the CDR3 reads TGTGCCAGCAACCCGGGAACTACAGGGCACTATGGCTACACCTTC. V gene TRBV28 combines with J gene TRBJ1-2; possible D gene TRBD1, 6 bases. The V end lost 7 bases, the J end lost 3 bases, and 18 bases lay between the germline ends. CDR1 and CDR2 from the germline V gene are MDHEN and SYDVKM. The length of the CDR3 is 15 residues.